The entry below describes one T cell receptor beta chain. Its antigen is as yet unknown. The sample is drawn from a study of T cell responses to AZD1222 COVID-19 vaccine. About the study: It was second doses at about 4 or about 12 weeks that were pooled.

The assay was immunoSEQ multiplex PCR, and TCRdb's table has in-frame clones only and misses some. Among about 110,000 clones listed, about 86% were seen once. Germline CDR1 is SGHVS and CDR2 is FNYEAQ. This CDR3 is built from 20 residues. The ends were cut back, 1 base at V and 0 bases at J, with 19 bases in the middle. Regarding the study as a whole: Only a handful of AZD1222 recipients, more than five in all, had baseline seropositivity.

The rearrangement uses TRBV7-6 and TRBJ1-6; D gene ambiguous. Sequenced material: peripheral blood, taken on day 0 of AZD1222 vaccination. The source is an adult in good health. Here the CDR3 DNA reads TGTGCCAGCAGCTTAGATCCAGCCCACCTTTTAAGCTCCTATAATTCACCCCTCCACTTT. Protein product: CASSLDPAHLLSSYNSPLHF.